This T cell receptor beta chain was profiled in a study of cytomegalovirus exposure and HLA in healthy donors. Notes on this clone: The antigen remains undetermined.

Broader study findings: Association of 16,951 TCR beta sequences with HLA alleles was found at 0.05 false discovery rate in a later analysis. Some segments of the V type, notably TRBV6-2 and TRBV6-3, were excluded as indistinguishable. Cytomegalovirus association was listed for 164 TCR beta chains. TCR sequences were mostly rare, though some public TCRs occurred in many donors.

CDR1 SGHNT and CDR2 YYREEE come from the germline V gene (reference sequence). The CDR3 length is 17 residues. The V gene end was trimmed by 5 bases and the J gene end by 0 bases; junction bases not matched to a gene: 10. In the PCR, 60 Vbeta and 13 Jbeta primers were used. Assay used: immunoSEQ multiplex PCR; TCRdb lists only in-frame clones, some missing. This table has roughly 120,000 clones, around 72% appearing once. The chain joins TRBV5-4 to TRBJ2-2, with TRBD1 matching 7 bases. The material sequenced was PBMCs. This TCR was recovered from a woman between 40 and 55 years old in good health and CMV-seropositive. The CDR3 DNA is TGTGCCAGCAGACCCTCGACAGGGCCAACGAACACCGGGGAGCTGTTTTTT. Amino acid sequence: CASRPSTGPTNTGELFF.